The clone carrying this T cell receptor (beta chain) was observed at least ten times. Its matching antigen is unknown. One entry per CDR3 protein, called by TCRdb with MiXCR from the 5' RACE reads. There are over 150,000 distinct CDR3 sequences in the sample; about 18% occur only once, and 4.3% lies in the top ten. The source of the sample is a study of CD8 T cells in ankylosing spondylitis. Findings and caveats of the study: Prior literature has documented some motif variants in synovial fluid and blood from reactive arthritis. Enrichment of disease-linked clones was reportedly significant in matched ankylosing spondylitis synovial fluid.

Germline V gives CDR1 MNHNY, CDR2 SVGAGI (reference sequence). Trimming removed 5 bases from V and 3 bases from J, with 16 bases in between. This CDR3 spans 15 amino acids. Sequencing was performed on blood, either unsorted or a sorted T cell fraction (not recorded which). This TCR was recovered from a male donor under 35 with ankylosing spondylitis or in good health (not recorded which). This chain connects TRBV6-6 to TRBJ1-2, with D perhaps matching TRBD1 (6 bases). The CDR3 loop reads CASSPRTDFYYGYTF. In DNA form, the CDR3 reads TGTGCCAGCAGTCCCCGGACAGATTTCTACTATGGCTACACCTTC.